This T cell receptor beta chain was observed in a study of T cells in Graves' hyperthyroidism and ophthalmopathy. Study-level background: Blood was drawn when the patient was first diagnosed and still untreated. General observations from the study: With a median lead of roughly 6.8 months before onset, the model predicted ophthalmopathy. Expanded thyroid clonotypes (above 0.001) were mostly also found in blood.

Worth noting for this clonotype: Its antigen is not identified.

Diagnosis rested on symptoms, serum thyroxine and TRAb, thyroid ultrasound, and orbital computed tomography. Per germline, CDR1 SGHDT and CDR2 YYEEEE. With 4 bases removed from V and 3 bases from J, the gap between germline ends came to 16 bases. This CDR3 contains 16 residues. RNA transcripts gave rise to amplified TCR beta CDR3 regions. A set of HTBI primers served as the primers for a first-round RT-PCR of the TCR CDR3. TCRdb re-derived calls from the multiplex PCR reads in MiXCR, one entry per CDR3 protein. The sample records 600,000 to 800,000 distinct CDR3 sequences, over 35% being singletons. The TCR comes from a woman in her 40s with Graves' hyperthyroidism. V and J are TRBV5-6 and TRBJ2-2, with D hard to call. Material: blood. Written as DNA, the CDR3 is TGTGCCAGCAGCCCGCTTTGGGGTTCGGACACCGGGGAGCTGTTTTTT. This codes for CASSPLWGSDTGELFF.